The 5 T cell receptor beta chains listed next were all sequenced from one sample in a study of shared clonotypes between healthy human individuals. Repertoires were generated with immunoSEQ multiplex PCR, while TCRdb's copy carries only in-frame clones and drops some. The sample has about 980,000 clones, 76% seen once. Sample: memory CD4+ T cells sorted from blood. Subset specified: CD45RA-negative fraction. The source is a man aged 18 to 30 in good health.

In this sample, this clone turned up a few times. The chain couples TRBV28 to TRBJ1-6; D uncertain. The germline V gene encodes CDR1 MDHEN and CDR2 SYDVKM. V lost 6 bases and J 2 bases, leaving 11 bases between the germline ends. This CDR3 is 15 amino acids long. Written as DNA, the CDR3 is TGTGCCAGCAGGATCAGTGGTACCTATAATTCACCCCTCCACTTT. It translates to CASRISGTYNSPLHF. Complete variable domain (other parts from reference TRBV28 and TRBJ1-6): DVKVTQSSRYLVKRTGEKVFLECVQDMDHENMFWYRQDPGLGLRLIYFSYDVKMKEKGDIPEGYSVSREKKERFSLILESASTNQTSMYLCASRISGTYNSPLHFGNGTRLTVT.

This clone has only a few counts. The chain recombines TRBV25-1 with TRBJ2-1; TRBD2 matches 8 bases. CDR3 length equals 14 residues. Unmatched junction bases numbered 2, after V lost 4 bases and J lost 3 bases. CDR1 is MGHDK and CDR2 is SYGVNS in the germline V gene. The CDR3 loop reads CASSGTSGYNEQFF. CDR3 nucleotides: TGTGCCAGCAGTGGCACTAGCGGCTACAATGAGCAGTTCTTC.

J is TRBJ1-5 and V is TRBV6-6; possibly TRBD1 for D (6 bases). Deletions cut 5 bases from V and 1 base from J, with 6 bases between. There are 13 residues in the CDR3. CDR1 and CDR2 (germline): MNHNY, SVGAGI (reference sequence). As DNA, the CDR3 is TGTGCCAGCAGTCAGGGGAGCAATCAGCCCCAGCATTTT. Amino acids: CASSQGSNQPQHF.

This chain links TRBV27 with TRBJ2-1, with TRBD2 identical over 7 bases. V was pared by 6 bases and J by 4 bases, with 3 bases of the junction left unmatched. This CDR3 contains 13 residues. CDR1 and CDR2 (germline): MNHEY, SMNVEV (reference sequence). The CDR3 nucleotides are TGTGCCAGCAGGGGAGGGCCTTACAATGAGCAGTTCTTC. Translated: CASRGGPYNEQFF.

The CDR3 region is CASSLQGALGFF. For the CDR3, the DNA is TGTGCCAGCAGCCTTCAGGGGGCATTAGGGTTCTTC. The chain is built from TRBV6-1 and TRBJ2-1, with TRBD1 identical over 8 bases. V was pared by 6 bases and J by 15 bases, with 10 bases of the junction left unmatched. The CDR3 is 12 residues long. CDR1 is MNHNS, CDR2 SASEGT, per germline.